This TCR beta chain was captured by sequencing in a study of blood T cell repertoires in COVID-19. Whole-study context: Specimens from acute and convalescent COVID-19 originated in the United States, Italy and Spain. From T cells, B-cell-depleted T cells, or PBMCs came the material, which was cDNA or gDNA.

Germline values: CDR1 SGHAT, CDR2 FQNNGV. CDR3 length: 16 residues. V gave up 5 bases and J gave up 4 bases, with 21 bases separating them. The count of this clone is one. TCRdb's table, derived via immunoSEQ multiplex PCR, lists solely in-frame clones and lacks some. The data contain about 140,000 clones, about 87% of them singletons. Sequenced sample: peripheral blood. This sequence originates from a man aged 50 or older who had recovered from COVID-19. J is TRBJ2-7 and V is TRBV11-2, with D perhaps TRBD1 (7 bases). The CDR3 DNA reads TGTGCCAGCAGCGCCAGGGGGGAGCAAATAAGTTACGAGCAGTACTTC. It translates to CASSARGEQISYEQYF.